The 2 T cell receptor beta chains presented below share a single source sample, sequenced in a study of shared clonotypes between healthy human individuals. The repertoire was sequenced with immunoSEQ multiplex PCR; TCRdb's copy has only in-frame clones and lacks some. The repertoire consists of nearly 600,000 clones, with just under 97% occurring once and the leading ten covering 0.09% to 0.13%. Cells designated naive CD8 were CD45RO-negative and were positively selected for CCR7, with terminally differentiated effector memory CD45RA+ cells excluded. The sample comprised naive CD8+ T cells sorted from blood. The receptors stem from a woman in her twenties or thirties in good health.

This clone was detected only once. This chain connects TRBV27 to TRBJ2-7; D may be TRBD2 (5 bases). The germline V and J ends were trimmed by 4 bases and 2 bases, with 12 bases remaining between them. This CDR3 is 14 amino acids long. Germline loops: CDR1 MNHEY, CDR2 SMNVEV (reference sequence). CDR3 region: CASSSRGRTYEQYF. The CDR3 bases are TGTGCCAGCAGTTCTAGAGGGAGAACCTACGAGCAGTACTTC.

A single count supports this clone. The V call is TRBV18, the J call TRBJ2-7; a possible D gene is TRBD2 (5 bases). Trimming cost V 2 bases and J 2 bases, with 10 bases left between them. The CDR3 totals 14 residues. Germline-derived CDR1 and CDR2 are KGHSH and LQKENI. CDR3 sequence: CASSPGEKPYEQYF. Here the CDR3 DNA reads TGTGCCAGCTCACCAGGGGAGAAACCCTACGAGCAGTACTTC. The whole variable domain, filled in from reference TRBV18 and TRBJ2-7, reads NAGVMQNPRHLVRRRGQEARLRCSPMKGHSHVYWYRQLPEEGLKFMVYLQKENIIDESGMPKERFSAEFPKEGPSILRIQQVVRGDSAAYFCASSPGEKPYEQYFGPGTRLTVT.